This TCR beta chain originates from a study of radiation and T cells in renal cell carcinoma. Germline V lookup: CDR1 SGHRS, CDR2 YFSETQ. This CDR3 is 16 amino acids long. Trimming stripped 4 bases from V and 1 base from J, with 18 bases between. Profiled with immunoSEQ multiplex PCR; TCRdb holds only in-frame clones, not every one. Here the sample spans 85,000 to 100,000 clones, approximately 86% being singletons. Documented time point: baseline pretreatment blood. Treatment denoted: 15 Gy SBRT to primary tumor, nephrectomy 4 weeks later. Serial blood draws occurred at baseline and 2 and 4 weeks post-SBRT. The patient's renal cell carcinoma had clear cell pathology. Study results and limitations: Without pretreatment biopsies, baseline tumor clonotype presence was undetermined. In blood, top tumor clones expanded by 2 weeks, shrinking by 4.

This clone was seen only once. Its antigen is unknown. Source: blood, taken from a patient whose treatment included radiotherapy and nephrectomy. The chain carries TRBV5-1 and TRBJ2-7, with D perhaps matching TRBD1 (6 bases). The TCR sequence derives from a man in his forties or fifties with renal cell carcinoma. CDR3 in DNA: TGCGCCAGCAGCCCTGGCAACAGGGAGAAGTCCTACGAGCAGTACTTC. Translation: CASSPGNREKSYEQYF. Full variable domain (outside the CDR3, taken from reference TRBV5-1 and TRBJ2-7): KAGVTQTPRYLIKTRGQQVTLSCSPISGHRSVSWYQQTPGQGLQFLFEYFSETQRNKGNFPGRFSGRQFSNSRSEMNVSTLELGDSALYLCASSPGNREKSYEQYFGPGTRLTVT.